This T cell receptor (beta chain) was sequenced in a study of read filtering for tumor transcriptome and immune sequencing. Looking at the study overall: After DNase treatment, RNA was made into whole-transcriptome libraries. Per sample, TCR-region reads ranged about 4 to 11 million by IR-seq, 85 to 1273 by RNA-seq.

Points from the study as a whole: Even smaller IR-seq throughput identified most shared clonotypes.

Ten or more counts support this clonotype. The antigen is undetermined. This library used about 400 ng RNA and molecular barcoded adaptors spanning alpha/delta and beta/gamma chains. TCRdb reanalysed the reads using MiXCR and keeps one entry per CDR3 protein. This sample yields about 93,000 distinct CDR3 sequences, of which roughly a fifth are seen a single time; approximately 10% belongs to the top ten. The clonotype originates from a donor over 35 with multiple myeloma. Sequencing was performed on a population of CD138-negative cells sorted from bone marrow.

The CDR3: CSAERMQGNTGELFF. The CDR3 region has the DNA TGCAGCGCCGAAAGGATGCAGGGGAACACCGGGGAGCTGTTTTTT. This chain uses TRBV29-1 with TRBJ2-2; a possible D gene is TRBD1 (5 bases). The germline CDR1 and CDR2 sequences are SQVTM and ANQGSEA. The V and J ends lost 7 bases and 1 base respectively, with 16 bases between them. The CDR3 covers 15 residues.